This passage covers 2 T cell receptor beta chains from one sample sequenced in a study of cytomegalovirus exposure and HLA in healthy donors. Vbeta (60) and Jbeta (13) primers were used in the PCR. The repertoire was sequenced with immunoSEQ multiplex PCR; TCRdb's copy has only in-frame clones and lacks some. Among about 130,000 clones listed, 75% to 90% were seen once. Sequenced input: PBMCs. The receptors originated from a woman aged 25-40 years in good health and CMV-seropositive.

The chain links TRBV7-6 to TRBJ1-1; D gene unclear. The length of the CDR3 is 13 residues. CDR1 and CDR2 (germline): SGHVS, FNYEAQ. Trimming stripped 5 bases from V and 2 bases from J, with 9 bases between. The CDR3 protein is CASSPGTNTEAFF. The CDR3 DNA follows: TGTGCCAGCAGCCCAGGAACTAACACTGAAGCTTTCTTT.

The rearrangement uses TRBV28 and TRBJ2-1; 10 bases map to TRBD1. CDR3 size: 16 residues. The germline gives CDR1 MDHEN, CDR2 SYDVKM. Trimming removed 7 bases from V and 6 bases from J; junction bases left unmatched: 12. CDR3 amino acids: CASKPALDRGLNEQFF. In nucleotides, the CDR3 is TGTGCCAGCAAACCTGCCCTCGACAGGGGGCTCAATGAGCAGTTCTTC.